This passage covers 27 T cell receptor beta chains from one sample sequenced in a study of cytomegalovirus exposure and HLA in healthy donors. Assay: immunoSEQ multiplex PCR; the TCRdb copy retains only in-frame clones and omits some. Of 170,000 or so clones listed, around 84% are singletons. The sequenced sample was PBMCs. These receptors originate from a man aged 18 to 30 in good health and CMV-seropositive.

This clone was seen a few times. The genes are TRBV5-1 and TRBJ2-7; D is possibly TRBD1 (6 bases). The CDR3 consists of 13 residues. Germline V lookup: CDR1 SGHRS, CDR2 YFSETQ. Deletions cut 4 bases from V and 4 bases from J, with 12 bases between. CDR3 region: CASSVGTRYEQYF. Written as DNA, the CDR3 is TGCGCCAGCAGCGTAGGGACACGGTACGAGCAGTACTTC. The whole variable domain, remainder taken from reference TRBV5-1 and TRBJ2-7, is KAGVTQTPRYLIKTRGQQVTLSCSPISGHRSVSWYQQTPGQGLQFLFEYFSETQRNKGNFPGRFSGRQFSNSRSEMNVSTLELGDSALYLCASSVGTRYEQYFGPGTRLTVT.

The chain combines TRBV7-3 with TRBJ1-1; tentatively, D is TRBD1 (5 bases). Per the germline V gene, CDR1 is SGHTA and CDR2 is FQGTGA. V was cut by 5 bases and J by 5 bases, with 12 bases left in between. The CDR3 contains 13 residues. The CDR3 loop is CASSPQADTEAFF. CDR3 DNA sequence: TGTGCCAGCAGCCCACAGGCGGATACTGAAGCTTTCTTT.

This chain uses TRBV11-3 with TRBJ2-5, with TRBD2 as a possible D gene (6 bases). Deletions cut 4 bases from V and 2 bases from J, with 23 bases between. Germline loops: CDR1 SGHNT, CDR2 YENEEA. CDR3 length: 18 amino acids. The CDR3 loop reads CASSSKPGLPYPQETQYF. Written as DNA, the CDR3 is TGTGCCAGCAGCTCCAAACCGGGACTCCCCTACCCGCAAGAGACCCAGTACTTC.

The J gene is TRBJ2-1, the V gene TRBV5-1, with D maybe TRBD2 (5 bases). The V gene lost 0 bases and the J gene lost 10 bases, with 11 bases spanning the gap. CDR1 SGHRS and CDR2 YFSETQ come from the germline V gene. The CDR3 is 13 residues long. The CDR3: CASSLALEREQFF. The CDR3 DNA is TGCGCCAGCAGCTTGGCGCTCGAGCGGGAGCAGTTCTTC.

This chain links TRBV11-2 with TRBJ2-7; 14 positions match TRBD2. V dropped 5 bases and J dropped 3; count of bases not matched to a gene: 6. Germline CDR1 and CDR2: SGHAT and FQNNGV. The CDR3 spans 16 residues. In nucleotides, the CDR3 is TGTGCCAGCAGCCACGGGACTAGCGGGAGTCTCTACGAGCAGTACTTC. Residues: CASSHGTSGSLYEQYF.

The gene calls are TRBV14 and TRBJ1-2, with D possibly matching TRBD1 (6 bases). This CDR3 is 15 amino acids long. V was pared by 1 base and J by 8 bases, with 17 bases between. Germline V gene sequence: CDR1 SGHDN, CDR2 FVKESK. As DNA, the CDR3 is TGTGCCAGCAGCCAAGCCACCACAGGGATTTACGGCTACACCTTC. Its translation is CASSQATTGIYGYTF.

This clone came up a few times. The chain joins TRBV12-5 to TRBJ1-5; D not resolved. This CDR3 is 16 amino acids long. V was clipped by 0 bases and J by 0 bases, with 9 bases between them. The V gene's germline CDR1 is LGHNT and CDR2 FRNRAP. The CDR3 is CASGLVRGNSNQPQHF. The CDR3 DNA reads as TGTGCTAGTGGTTTGGTACGCGGGAATAGCAATCAGCCCCAGCATTTT. Full variable domain (outside the CDR3, taken from reference TRBV12-5 and TRBJ1-5): DARVTQTPRHKVTEMGQEVTMRCQPILGHNTVFWYRQTMMQGLELLAYFRNRAPLDDSGMPKDRFSAEMPDATLATLKIQPSEPRDSAVYFCASGLVRGNSNQPQHFGDGTRLSIL.

This chain uses TRBV7-9 with TRBJ1-1; possibly TRBD1 for D (6 bases). Trimming shortened V by 1 base and J by 5 bases, and 8 bases separated the two germline ends. The CDR3 sequence is 13 residues long. The germline V gene encodes CDR1 SEHNR and CDR2 FQNEAQ (reference sequence). CDR3 sequence: CASSLGQGTEAFF. The CDR3, as DNA: TGTGCCAGCAGCTTAGGGCAGGGGACTGAAGCTTTCTTT.

This rearrangement joins TRBV6-5 to TRBJ2-1; D is ambiguous. This CDR3 has 13 residues. V lost 4 bases and J 1 base, leaving 5 bases between the germline ends. Germline V lookup: CDR1 MNHEY, CDR2 SVGAGI. CDR3 sequence (DNA): TGTGCCAGCAGTTCTGTTTCCTACAATGAGCAGTTCTTC. This sequence encodes CASSSVSYNEQFF.

The chain has TRBV10-1 and TRBJ1-3, with a tentative D call TRBD1 (5 bases). This CDR3 region has 14 residues. V was shortened by 6 bases and J by 4 bases, with 13 bases between the two germline ends. Germline V lookup: CDR1 WNHNN, CDR2 SYGVQD (reference sequence). In DNA, the CDR3 is TGCGCCAGCAGCAATGGACACGGAGGAAACACCATATATTTT. It is translated as CASSNGHGGNTIYF.

J is TRBJ2-1 and V is TRBV6-5, with D perhaps TRBD2 (5 bases). Trimming removed 7 bases at V and 12 bases at J, with 13 bases between. CDR1 and CDR2 (germline): MNHEY, SVGAGI. The CDR3 consists of 11 residues. This CDR3 reads CASTKGGVQFF. The CDR3 nucleotides read TGTGCCAGCACCAAAGGAGGTGTGCAGTTCTTC.

Written as DNA, the CDR3 is TGTGCCAGCAGCTACGGACAGCACGGTGAGCAGTTCTTC. It translates to CASSYGQHGEQFF. The chain uses TRBV11-2 and TRBJ2-1; weak D call: TRBD1 (6 bases). V lost 4 bases, J lost 9 bases, and 13 bases lay in between. CDR1 is SGHAT and CDR2 is FQNNGV in the germline V gene. This CDR3 comprises 13 residues.

The gene calls are TRBV14 and TRBJ2-7, with TRBD2 matching over 7 bases. The CDR3 contains 19 residues. Germline V CDR1 and CDR2: SGHDN, FVKESK. With 1 base clipped from V and 3 bases from J, the junction kept 18 bases outside the gene matches. The CDR3 DNA sequence: TGTGCCAGCAGCCAAGCAGCCTGGTCTGGAGCGGGGCCGATCTACGAGCAGTACTTC. Its protein product is CASSQAAWSGAGPIYEQYF.

This chain connects TRBV5-1 to TRBJ2-3, with 8 positions matching TRBD2. The CDR3 is made up of 16 amino acids. V trimming: 0 bases; J trimming: 1 base; junction bases outside the gene matches: 4. Germline V lookup: CDR1 SGHRS, CDR2 YFSETQ. This CDR3 is CASSLGTRGGTDTQYF. The CDR3 nucleotides read TGCGCCAGCAGCTTGGGAACGCGGGGGGGCACAGATACGCAGTATTTT.

The table lists this clone with a count of one. Other DNA variants within this sample encode the same CDR3. This chain joins TRBV5-6 and TRBJ2-7; no clear D. Germline V gene data show CDR1 as SGHDT and CDR2 as YYEEEE. V lost 0 bases, J lost 1 base, and 5 bases lay in between. CDR3 size: 13 residues. The CDR3: CASSLDRSYEQYF. CDR3 bases: TGTGCCAGCAGCTTGGACAGATCCTACGAGCAGTACTTC.

The chain recombines TRBV28 with TRBJ2-7; 7 nucleotides line up with TRBD1. Germline CDR1 is MDHEN and CDR2 is SYDVKM. V was pared by 4 bases and J by 8 bases, with 5 bases of the junction left unmatched. This CDR3 comprises 12 residues. CDR3 in amino acids: CASSSGQAKQYF. The CDR3 region has the DNA TGTGCCAGCAGTTCCGGACAGGCTAAGCAGTACTTC.

The chain couples TRBV12-2 to TRBJ1-2. TRBV12-2 is a listed pseudogene. CDR3 size: 15 residues. CDR3 sequence reads: CASRSLGLFNYGYTF. CDR3 nucleotide sequence: TGTGCAAGTCGCTCCCTGGGACTCTTTAACTATGGCTACACCTTC.

The V and J genes are TRBV7-3 and TRBJ2-3; 10 nucleotides match TRBD2. Germline CDR1 reads SGHTA; CDR2 reads FQGTGA. The V gene end was trimmed by 0 bases and the J gene end by 4 bases; junction bases not matched to a gene: 4. This CDR3 has 16 residues. The CDR3, as DNA: TGTGCCAGCAGCTTAACCTTAGCGGGAGGAGCAGATACGCAGTATTTT. Encoded protein: CASSLTLAGGADTQYF.

A single count supports this clone. The chain is built from TRBV6-4 and TRBJ1-2, with D unclear. The CDR3 has 17 amino acids. Trimming cost V 1 base and J 5 bases, with 20 bases left between them. Germline CDR1 MRHNA, CDR2 SNTAGT. The DNA for the CDR3 is TGTGCCAGCAGTGACTGGTGGGGAGAGTTGGTGGCTTATGGCTACACCTTC. Protein product: CASSDWWGELVAYGYTF.

This clone was found a few times. The V call is TRBV10-2, the J call TRBJ1-2, with a weak D call TRBD1 (5 bases). Germline CDR1 and CDR2: WSHSY and SAAADI. Trimming took off 3 bases at V and 4 bases at J, with 12 bases between the two ends. This CDR3 comprises 14 residues. Here the CDR3 reads CASSDAGLSYGYTF. The CDR3 DNA is TGCGCCAGCAGTGACGCAGGGTTGTCCTATGGCTACACCTTC.

The chain is built from TRBV2 and TRBJ2-1, with TRBD2 matching 7 bases. CDR3 length equals 12 residues. From germline, CDR1 is SNHLY and CDR2 FYNNEI. J gave up 7 bases and V 6 bases, and 3 bases lay outside the gene matches. CDR3 bases: TGTGCCAGCAGCCGGACTAGAAATGAGCAGTTCTTC. It codes for CASSRTRNEQFF.

This clone appeared a single time. The chain combines TRBV14 with TRBJ2-3; TRBD1 matches at 11 bases. Germline CDR1 SGHDN, CDR2 FVKESK. V gave up 5 bases and J gave up 3 bases; unmatched junction bases: 7. The CDR3 is 16 residues long. The DNA for the CDR3 is TGTGCCAGCAGCACGCTGGACAGGGGGCCGACAGATACGCAGTATTTT. It is translated as CASSTLDRGPTDTQYF.

The chain combines TRBV5-4 with TRBJ2-5; TRBD1 might be the D (5 bases). Per the germline V gene, CDR1 is SGHNT and CDR2 is YYREEE (reference sequence). V dropped 7 bases and J dropped 5 bases, with 9 bases sitting between them. The CDR3 is 11 amino acids. The chain's CDR3 is CASGALETQYF. The CDR3 region has the DNA TGTGCCAGCGGGGCTTTGGAGACCCAGTACTTC.

This clone occurred a few times. The gene calls are TRBV27 and TRBJ2-1, with D maybe TRBD2 (7 bases). V lost 0 bases and J 9 bases, leaving 15 bases between the germline ends. The germline CDR1 and CDR2 sequences are MNHEY and SMNVEV (reference sequence). This CDR3 is 15 amino acids long. The CDR3 region is CASSLSPGGRLEQFF. The CDR3 nucleotides are TGTGCCAGCAGTTTATCCCCCGGGGGGCGGCTTGAGCAGTTCTTC.

This sequence joins TRBV12-5 and TRBJ2-1; the match to TRBD2 covers 12 bases. V gave up 7 bases and J gave up 11 bases; unmatched junction bases: 12. Germline CDR1 reads LGHNT; CDR2 reads FRNRAP. This CDR3 contains 15 residues. In DNA, the CDR3 is TGTGCTAGTGCCTTAGGGAGGACTAGCGGGGAGAAGCAGTTCTTC. It yields the protein CASALGRTSGEKQFF.

The chain couples TRBV9 to TRBJ2-5; TRBD1 aligns across 11 bases. The germline V gene has CDR1 SGDLS and CDR2 YYNGEE. Trimming took 4 bases from V and 4 from J; bases not matched to a gene: 6. The CDR3 covers 15 residues. The CDR3 region has the DNA TGTGCCAGCAGCTTCGGGACAGGGGGAGGAGAGACCCAGTACTTC. Its translation is CASSFGTGGGETQYF.

This chain links TRBV21-1 with TRBJ1-2; the table calls TRBD1, which could not be checked here. TRBV21-1 is assigned pseudogene status. The CDR3 totals 18 residues. In DNA form, the CDR3 reads TGTGCCAGCAGCAAAGTGGGGTTGACAGGAACGAAGTTCTATGGCTACACCTTC. Translation gives CASSKVGLTGTKFYGYTF.